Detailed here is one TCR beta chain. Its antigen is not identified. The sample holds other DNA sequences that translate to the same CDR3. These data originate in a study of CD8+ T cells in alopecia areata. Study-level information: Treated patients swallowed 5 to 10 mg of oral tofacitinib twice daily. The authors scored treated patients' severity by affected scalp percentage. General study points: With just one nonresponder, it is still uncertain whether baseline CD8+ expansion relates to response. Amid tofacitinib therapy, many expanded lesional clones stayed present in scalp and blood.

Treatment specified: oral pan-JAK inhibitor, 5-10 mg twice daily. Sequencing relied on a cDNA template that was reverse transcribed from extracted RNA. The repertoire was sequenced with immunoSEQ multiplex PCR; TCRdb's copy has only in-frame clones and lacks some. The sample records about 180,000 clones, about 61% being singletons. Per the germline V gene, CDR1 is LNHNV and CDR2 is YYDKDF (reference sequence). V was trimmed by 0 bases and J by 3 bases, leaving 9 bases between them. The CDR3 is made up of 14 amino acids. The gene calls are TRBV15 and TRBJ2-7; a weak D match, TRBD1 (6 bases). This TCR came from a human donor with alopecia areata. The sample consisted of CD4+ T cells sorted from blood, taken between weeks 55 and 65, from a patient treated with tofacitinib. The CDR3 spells CATSRDLGGYEQYF. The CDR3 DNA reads TGTGCCACCAGCAGAGATTTAGGGGGCTACGAGCAGTACTTC.